A single sample is the source of the 20 T cell receptor beta chains below, sequenced in a study of preoperative IRX-2 immunotherapy in early breast cancer. Treatment specified: preoperative locoregional IRX-2 cytokine immunotherapy. Profiling relied on immunoSEQ multiplex PCR, and the TCRdb table lists in-frame clones only, not all of them. Counted here are some 29,000 clones, nearly 90% occurring once; the ten biggest clones make up just over 9.5%. The specimen was taken from a patient treated with IRX-2 immunotherapy. All receptors come from a human donor with breast cancer.

The genes are TRBV5-4 and TRBJ2-1; D is unclear. There are 13 residues in the CDR3. Germline CDR1 and CDR2: SGHNT and YYREEE (reference sequence). Between the trimmed V and J ends, which lost 4 bases and 7 bases, there was a span of 12 bases. CDR3 bases: TGTGCCAGCAGCCCCCCGGGTAGAAATGAGCAGTTCTTC. It translates to CASSPPGRNEQFF.

This clone was observed a single time. The rearrangement uses TRBV7-9 and TRBJ1-1, with D possibly matching TRBD1 (5 bases). The V end was cut by 3 bases, the J end by 4 bases, with 15 bases between. The CDR3 runs to 15 residues. Germline CDR1 SEHNR, CDR2 FQNEAQ (reference sequence). The CDR3 protein is CASSLLAGGGTEAFF. The CDR3 DNA is TGTGCCAGCAGCTTGCTAGCGGGGGGGGGCACTGAAGCTTTCTTT.

The J gene is TRBJ2-1, the V gene TRBV6-5, with 13 bases aligning to TRBD2. Germline trimming cut 6 bases from V and 5 bases from J; bases unmatched to any gene: 4. The CDR3 loop spans 15 amino acids. Germline values: CDR1 MNHEY, CDR2 SVGAGI. The CDR3 sequence is CASSQTSGGHNEQFF. In DNA form, the CDR3 reads TGTGCCAGCAGCCAGACTAGCGGGGGGCACAATGAGCAGTTCTTC.

The CDR3 DNA is TGTGCCGGGGGGGAGCGGGGAACCGCTGAGCAGTTCTTC. Residues: CAGGERGTAEQFF. The V call is TRBV6-5, the J call TRBJ2-1; 7 nucleotides align to TRBD2. CDR1 MNHEY and CDR2 SVGAGI come from the germline V gene. V lost 11 bases, J lost 9 bases, and 13 bases stayed unmatched. This CDR3 has 13 amino acids.

The DNA of the CDR3 is TGTGCCAGCAGCTTGGATGCGGACACCTACTATGGCTACACCTTC. It is translated as CASSLDADTYYGYTF. The gene calls are TRBV5-4 and TRBJ1-2, with D perhaps matching TRBD1 (5 bases). Trimming stripped 0 bases from V and 3 bases from J, with 12 bases between. This CDR3 spans 15 amino acids. The V gene's germline CDR1 is SGHNT and CDR2 YYREEE (reference sequence).

V gene TRBV30 combines with J gene TRBJ1-1; D unclear. The germline V gene has CDR1 GTSNPN and CDR2 SVGIG (reference sequence). The length of the CDR3 is 11 residues. Between the trimmed V and J ends, which lost 2 bases and 2 bases, there was a span of 3 bases. CDR3 DNA sequence: TGTGCCTGGAGTCATAACACTGAAGCTTTCTTT. Protein product: CAWSHNTEAFF.

The rearrangement links TRBV9 to TRBJ2-2; perhaps TRBD1 as D (6 bases). Germline assignment: CDR1 SGDLS and CDR2 YYNGEE. Trimming stripped 0 bases from V and 5 bases from J, with 11 bases between. The CDR3 has 15 residues. CDR3 residues: CASSVGPTGTGELFF. CDR3 sequence (DNA): TGTGCCAGCAGCGTAGGTCCCACAGGGACCGGGGAGCTGTTTTTT.

V usage is TRBV10-1 and J usage is TRBJ2-7, with D perhaps matching TRBD2 (6 bases). The CDR3 extends over 13 amino acids. Germline V CDR1 and CDR2: WNHNN, SYGVQD (reference sequence). V lost 4 bases to trimming and J lost 6 bases, with 13 bases between them. The CDR3 is CASSGPPGGEQYF. The CDR3 DNA sequence: TGCGCCAGCAGTGGGCCCCCCGGGGGCGAGCAGTACTTC.

The chain uses TRBV28 and TRBJ2-3; tentatively, D is TRBD2 (5 bases). The germline V and J ends were trimmed by 4 bases and 6 bases, with 20 bases remaining between them. CDR1 and CDR2 from the germline V gene are MDHEN and SYDVKM. The CDR3 consists of 16 residues. The CDR3 region has the DNA TGTGCCAGCAGTTCCCCTGGACGAGCGGCCGGGGATACGCAGTATTTT. Translated: CASSSPGRAAGDTQYF.

The chain employs TRBV11-2 and TRBJ1-1; D is undetermined. Trimming took off 5 bases at V and 0 bases at J, with 7 bases between the two ends. Germline CDR1 SGHAT, CDR2 FQNNGV. There are 13 residues in the CDR3. CDR3 region: CASSLQLNTEAFF. CDR3 coding DNA: TGTGCCAGCAGCCTACAGCTGAACACTGAAGCTTTCTTT.

V and J are TRBV6-1 and TRBJ2-3; D unclear. The V end lost 8 bases, the J end lost 3 bases, and 12 bases lay between the germline ends. The CDR3 consists of 13 residues. Germline CDR1 and CDR2: MNHNS and SASEGT. CDR3 DNA sequence: TGTGCCAGCCGTACATTTTCGACAGATACGCAGTATTTT. Translation: CASRTFSTDTQYF.

This clone showed up just once. This rearrangement joins TRBV29-1 to TRBJ2-7, with a tentative D call TRBD2 (6 bases). The CDR3 consists of 13 residues. Germline V gene lookup returns CDR1 SQVTM and CDR2 ANQGSEA. Trimming stripped 1 base from V and 4 bases from J, with 11 bases between. The CDR3 DNA reads as TGCAGCGTTGAAGGGGTAGGAGGGTACGAGCAGTACTTC. This encodes CSVEGVGGYEQYF.

V gene TRBV4-1 combines with J gene TRBJ1-2, with 8 bases matching TRBD1. CDR1 and CDR2 (germline): MGHRA, YSYEKL. J lost 8 bases, V lost 3 bases, and 11 bases had no gene match. This CDR3 is 15 amino acids long. CDR3 in amino acids: CASSQPLTGVEGYTF. CDR3 bases: TGCGCCAGCAGCCAGCCTCTGACAGGGGTGGAGGGCTACACCTTC.

The CDR3 is CASSSRAGFHEQYF. CDR3 coding DNA: TGTGCCAGCAGCTCTCGGGCAGGGTTCCACGAGCAGTACTTC. The V call is TRBV5-4, the J call TRBJ2-7; possible D gene TRBD1, 5 bases. The V and J ends lost 3 bases and 5 bases respectively, with 15 bases between them. The CDR3 is made up of 14 amino acids. Germline V gene lookup returns CDR1 SGHNT and CDR2 YYREEE (reference sequence). Supplemented by reference TRBV5-4 and TRBJ2-7, the full variable domain reads ETGVTQSPTHLIKTRGQQVTLRCSSQSGHNTVSWYQQALGQGPQFIFQYYREEENGRGNFPPRFSGLQFPNYSSELNVNALELDDSALYLCASSSRAGFHEQYFGPGTRLTVT.

The rearrangement links TRBV5-4 to TRBJ2-5, with 7 nucleotides matching TRBD1. After removal of 4 bases from V and 3 bases from J, the junction contained 3 bases not matched to a gene. The CDR3 is 13 residues long. Germline V gene lookup returns CDR1 SGHNT and CDR2 YYREEE (reference sequence). The CDR3 region is CASSPGTEETQYF. CDR3 nucleotide sequence: TGTGCCAGCAGCCCGGGGACAGAAGAGACCCAGTACTTC.

The count of this clone is one. J is TRBJ1-3 and V is TRBV7-2; unclear D gene. The CDR3 totals 16 residues. V was pared by 1 base and J by 0 bases, with 10 bases between. Germline CDR1 SGHTA, CDR2 FQGNSA. As DNA, the CDR3 is TGTGCCAGCAGCTTAGTATTGGTAACCTCTGGAAACACCATATATTTT. Translating gives CASSLVLVTSGNTIYF.

This clone was seen once. The chain recombines TRBV5-1 with TRBJ2-1; 8 bases line up with TRBD1. Germline CDR1 and CDR2: SGHRS and YFSETQ. This CDR3 is built from 13 residues. V was pared by 2 bases and J by 12 bases, with 7 bases of the junction left unmatched. The CDR3 region is CASSFATGEGQFF. The CDR3 coding sequence is TGCGCCAGCAGCTTTGCGACAGGGGAAGGGCAGTTCTTC.

Relative to its sample, this clone is medium-sized. The chain employs TRBV28 and TRBJ1-1, with D possibly being TRBD1 (6 bases). V lost 6 bases, J lost 1 base, and 12 bases lay in between. CDR3 length: 14 amino acids. Germline-derived CDR1 and CDR2 are MDHEN and SYDVKM. CDR3 loop: CASRPGTTNTEAFF. In nucleotides, the CDR3 is TGTGCCAGCAGACCCGGGACAACGAACACTGAAGCTTTCTTT.

The chain employs TRBV18 and TRBJ2-7; D is ambiguous. In germline, CDR1 is KGHSH, CDR2 LQKENI. Trimming shortened V by 1 base and J by 1 base, and 11 bases separated the two germline ends. The CDR3 spans 15 residues. The CDR3, as DNA: TGTGCCAGCTCACCACTAAATTTAGGATCCTACGAGCAGTACTTC. Protein sequence: CASSPLNLGSYEQYF. The full variable domain, with the rest looked up from reference TRBV18 and TRBJ2-7, is NAGVMQNPRHLVRRRGQEARLRCSPMKGHSHVYWYRQLPEEGLKFMVYLQKENIIDESGMPKERFSAEFPKEGPSILRIQQVVRGDSAAYFCASSPLNLGSYEQYFGPGTRLTVT.

This clone was found a few times. The rearrangement joins TRBV7-9 to TRBJ1-3; 7 positions match TRBD1. V dropped 6 bases and J dropped 5; count of bases not matched to a gene: 7. This CDR3 has 14 amino acids. Germline-derived CDR1 and CDR2 are SEHNR and FQNEAQ (reference sequence). The CDR3 DNA follows: TGTGCCAGCAGTACAGACAGGGTGCGAAACACCATATATTTT. Translating it yields CASSTDRVRNTIYF.